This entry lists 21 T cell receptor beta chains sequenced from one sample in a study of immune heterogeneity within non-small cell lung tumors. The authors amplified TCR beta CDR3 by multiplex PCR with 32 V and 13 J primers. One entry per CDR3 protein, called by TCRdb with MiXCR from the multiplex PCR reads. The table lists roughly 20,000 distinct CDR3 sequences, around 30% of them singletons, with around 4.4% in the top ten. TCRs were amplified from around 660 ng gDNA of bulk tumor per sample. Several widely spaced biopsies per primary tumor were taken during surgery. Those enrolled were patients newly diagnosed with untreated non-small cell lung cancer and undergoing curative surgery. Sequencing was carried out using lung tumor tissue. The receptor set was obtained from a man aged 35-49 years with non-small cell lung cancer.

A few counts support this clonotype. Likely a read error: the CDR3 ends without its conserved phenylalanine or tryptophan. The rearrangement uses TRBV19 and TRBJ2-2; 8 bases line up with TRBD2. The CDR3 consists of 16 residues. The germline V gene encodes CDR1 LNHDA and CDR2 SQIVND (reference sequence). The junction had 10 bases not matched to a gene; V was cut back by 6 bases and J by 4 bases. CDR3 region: CASSRGLAQSTGELFV. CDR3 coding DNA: TGTGCCAGTAGCCGCGGACTAGCCCAGAGCACCGGGGAGCTGTTTGTT.

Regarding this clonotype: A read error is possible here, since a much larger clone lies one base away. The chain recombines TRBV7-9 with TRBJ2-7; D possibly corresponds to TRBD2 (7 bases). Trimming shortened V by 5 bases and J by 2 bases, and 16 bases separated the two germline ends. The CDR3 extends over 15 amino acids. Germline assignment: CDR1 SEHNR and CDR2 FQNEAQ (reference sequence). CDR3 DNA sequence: TGTGCCAGCAGCCCTGGACGGGGGGCTCCCTACGAGCAGTACTTC. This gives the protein CASSPGRGAPYEQYF.

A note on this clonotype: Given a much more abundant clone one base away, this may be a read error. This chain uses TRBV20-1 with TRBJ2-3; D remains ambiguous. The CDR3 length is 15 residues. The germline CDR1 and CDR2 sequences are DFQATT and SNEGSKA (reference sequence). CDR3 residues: CSAREAQKSTDMQYF. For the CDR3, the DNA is TGCAGTGCTAGAGAGGCGCAGAAGAGCACAGATATGCAGTATTTT.

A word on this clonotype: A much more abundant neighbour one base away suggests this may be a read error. CDR3 region: CASSEPGQRYGYTF. The CDR3, as DNA: TGTGCCAGCAGTGAACCGGGACAGCGGTATGGCTACACCTTC. The genes are TRBV6-1 and TRBJ1-2, with 7 bases matching TRBD1. This CDR3 has 14 residues. V shed 2 bases, J shed 5 bases, and the junction held 5 bases outside the gene matches. The germline gives CDR1 MNHNS, CDR2 SASEGT.

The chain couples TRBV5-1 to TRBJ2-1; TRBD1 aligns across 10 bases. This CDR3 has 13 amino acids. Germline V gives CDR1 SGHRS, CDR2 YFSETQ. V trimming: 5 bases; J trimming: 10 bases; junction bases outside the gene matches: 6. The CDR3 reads CASSPDRGGEQFF. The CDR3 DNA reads TGCGCCAGCAGTCCGGACAGGGGGGGCGAGCAGTTCTTC.

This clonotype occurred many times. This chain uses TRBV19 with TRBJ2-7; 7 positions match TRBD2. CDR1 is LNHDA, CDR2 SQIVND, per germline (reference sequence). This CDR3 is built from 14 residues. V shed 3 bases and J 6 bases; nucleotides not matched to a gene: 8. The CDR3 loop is CASSMRRDYGEQYF. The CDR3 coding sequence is TGTGCCAGTAGTATGCGCAGGGACTACGGCGAGCAGTACTTC.

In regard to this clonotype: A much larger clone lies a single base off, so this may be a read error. DNA for the CDR3: TGTACCACCAAACCGGGGACTAGCGTCTTAAACACCGGGGAGCTGTTTTTT. Translated, it gives CTTKPGTSVLNTGELFF. This chain links TRBV27 with TRBJ2-2, with 10 bases lining up with TRBD2. This CDR3 has 17 residues. Per the germline V gene, CDR1 is MNHEY and CDR2 is SMNVEV (reference sequence).

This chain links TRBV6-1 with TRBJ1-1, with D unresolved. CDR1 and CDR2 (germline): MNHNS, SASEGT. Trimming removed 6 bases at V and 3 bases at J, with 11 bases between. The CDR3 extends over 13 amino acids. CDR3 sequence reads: CASSLQRDTEAFF. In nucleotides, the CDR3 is TGTGCCAGCAGCCTCCAGCGGGACACTGAAGCTTTCTTT.

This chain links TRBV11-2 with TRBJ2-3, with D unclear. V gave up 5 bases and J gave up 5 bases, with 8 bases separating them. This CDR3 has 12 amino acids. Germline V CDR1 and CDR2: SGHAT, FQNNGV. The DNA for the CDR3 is TGTGCCAGCAGCCCCAGTGGAGATACGCAGTATTTT. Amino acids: CASSPSGDTQYF.

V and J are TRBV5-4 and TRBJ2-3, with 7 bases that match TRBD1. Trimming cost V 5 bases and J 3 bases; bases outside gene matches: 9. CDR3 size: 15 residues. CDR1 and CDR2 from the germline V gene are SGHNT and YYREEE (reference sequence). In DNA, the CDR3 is TGTGCCAGCAGACCGCCAGGGGGTAAGACAGATACGCAGTATTTT. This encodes CASRPPGGKTDTQYF. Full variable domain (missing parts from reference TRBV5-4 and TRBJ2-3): ETGVTQSPTHLIKTRGQQVTLRCSSQSGHNTVSWYQQALGQGPQFIFQYYREEENGRGNFPPRFSGLQFPNYSSELNVNALELDDSALYLCASRPPGGKTDTQYFGPGTRLTVL.

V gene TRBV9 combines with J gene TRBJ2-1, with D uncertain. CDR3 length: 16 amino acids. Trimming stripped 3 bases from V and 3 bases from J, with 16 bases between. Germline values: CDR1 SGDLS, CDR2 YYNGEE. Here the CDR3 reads CASSEDRIDLYNEQFF. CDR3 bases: TGTGCCAGCAGCGAGGACCGGATAGACCTCTACAATGAGCAGTTCTTC.

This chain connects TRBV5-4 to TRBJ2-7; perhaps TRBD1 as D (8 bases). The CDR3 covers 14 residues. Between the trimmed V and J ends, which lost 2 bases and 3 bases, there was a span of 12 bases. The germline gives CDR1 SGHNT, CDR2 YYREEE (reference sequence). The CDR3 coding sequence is TGTGCCAGCAGCTTAGCGGGACAGGTCTACGAGCAGTACTTC. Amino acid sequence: CASSLAGQVYEQYF. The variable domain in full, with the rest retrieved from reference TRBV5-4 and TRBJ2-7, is ETGVTQSPTHLIKTRGQQVTLRCSSQSGHNTVSWYQQALGQGPQFIFQYYREEENGRGNFPPRFSGLQFPNYSSELNVNALELDDSALYLCASSLAGQVYEQYFGPGTRLTVT.

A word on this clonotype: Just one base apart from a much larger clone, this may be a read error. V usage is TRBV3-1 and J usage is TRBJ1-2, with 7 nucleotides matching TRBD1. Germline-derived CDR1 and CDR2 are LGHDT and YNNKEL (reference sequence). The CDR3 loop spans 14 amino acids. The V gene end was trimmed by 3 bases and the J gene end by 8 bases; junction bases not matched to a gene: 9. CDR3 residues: CASSHATGNQGYTF. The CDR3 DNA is TGTGCCAGCAGCCATGCGACAGGGAATCAGGGCTACACCTTC.

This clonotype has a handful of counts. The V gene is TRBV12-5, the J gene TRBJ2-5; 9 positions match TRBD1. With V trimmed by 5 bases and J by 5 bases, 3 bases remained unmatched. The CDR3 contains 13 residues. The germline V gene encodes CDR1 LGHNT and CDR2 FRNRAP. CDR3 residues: CASGLDRGETQYF. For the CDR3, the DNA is TGTGCTAGTGGTCTAGACAGGGGGGAGACCCAGTACTTC.

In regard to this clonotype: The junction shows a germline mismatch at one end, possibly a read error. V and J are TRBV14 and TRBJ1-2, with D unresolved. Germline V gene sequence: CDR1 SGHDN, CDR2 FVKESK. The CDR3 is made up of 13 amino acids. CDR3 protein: CASSQDRRSGSAF. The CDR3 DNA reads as TGTGCCAGCAGCCAAGATCGTCGGTCAGGCTCGGCCTTC.

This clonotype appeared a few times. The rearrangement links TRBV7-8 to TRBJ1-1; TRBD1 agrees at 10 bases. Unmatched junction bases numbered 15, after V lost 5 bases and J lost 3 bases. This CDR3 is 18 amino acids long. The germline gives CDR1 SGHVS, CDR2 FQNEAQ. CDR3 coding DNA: TGTGCCAGCAGCACAACCTGGGACAGGGGAAAAGCGGACACTGAAGCTTTCTTT. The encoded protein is CASSTTWDRGKADTEAFF.

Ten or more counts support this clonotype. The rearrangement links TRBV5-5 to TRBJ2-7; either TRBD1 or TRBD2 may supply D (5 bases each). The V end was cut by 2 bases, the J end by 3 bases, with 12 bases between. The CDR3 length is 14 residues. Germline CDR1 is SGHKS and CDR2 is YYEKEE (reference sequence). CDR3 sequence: CASSFRVAGYEQYF. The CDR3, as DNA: TGTGCCAGCAGCTTCAGGGTGGCGGGCTACGAGCAGTACTTC.

This CDR3 reads CASGRQGRTEAFF. The CDR3 DNA reads TGCGCCAGCGGAAGACAGGGAAGGACTGAAGCTTTCTTT. The J gene is TRBJ1-1, the V gene TRBV5-1, with 7 bases aligning to TRBD1. The CDR3 is 13 residues long. Germline V CDR1 and CDR2: SGHRS, YFSETQ. V dropped 7 bases and J dropped 5; count of bases not matched to a gene: 8.

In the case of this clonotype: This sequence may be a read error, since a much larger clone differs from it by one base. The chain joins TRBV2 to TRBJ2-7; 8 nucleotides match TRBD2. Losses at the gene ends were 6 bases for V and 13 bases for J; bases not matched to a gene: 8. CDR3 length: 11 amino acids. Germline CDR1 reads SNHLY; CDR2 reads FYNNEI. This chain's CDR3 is CASRTSARHYF. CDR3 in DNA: TGTGCCAGCAGGACTAGCGCGAGGCATTACTTC.

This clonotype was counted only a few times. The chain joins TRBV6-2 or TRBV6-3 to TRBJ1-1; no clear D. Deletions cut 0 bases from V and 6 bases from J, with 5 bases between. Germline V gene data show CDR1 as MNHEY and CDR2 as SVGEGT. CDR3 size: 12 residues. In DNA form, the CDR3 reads TGTGCCAGCAGTTACTCCTGGGCTGAAGCTTTCTTT. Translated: CASSYSWAEAFF.

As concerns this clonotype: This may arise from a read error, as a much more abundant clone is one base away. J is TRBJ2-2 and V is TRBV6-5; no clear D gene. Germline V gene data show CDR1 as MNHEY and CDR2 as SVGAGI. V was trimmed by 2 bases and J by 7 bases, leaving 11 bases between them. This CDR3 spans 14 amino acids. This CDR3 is CASSYDVGVGELFF. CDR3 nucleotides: TGTGCCAGCAGTTACGACGTGGGTGTCGGGGAGCTGTTTTTT.